This section outlines one T cell receptor (beta chain) sequence together with its context. Its antigen is as yet unknown. Germline values: CDR1 SGHNT, CDR2 YENEEA. The CDR3 totals 15 residues. Trimming cost V 4 bases and J 5 bases; bases outside gene matches: 8. The data were taken from a study of identifying expanded T cells in peripheral blood. Using immunoSEQ multiplex PCR, the repertoire was profiled, and TCRdb retains in-frame clones only, with some absent. The repertoire consists of around 130,000 clones, with approximately 86% occurring once and the leading ten covering approximately 8.9%. Broader study findings: Technical replicates showed about 1.2 changed clones; approximately 2 weeks about 16; four weeks 19.

The sample comprised blood. This chain links TRBV11-3 with TRBJ2-1, with 7 bases matching TRBD1. The receptor was derived from a person aged 18 to 75 in good health. As DNA, the CDR3 is TGTGCCAGCAGCTCACCGGGACAGAAAGACAATGAGCAGTTCTTC. It codes for CASSSPGQKDNEQFF.